Described below is a single T cell receptor (beta chain) sequence and its context. This entry is derived from a study of blood T cell repertoires in COVID-19. Study-wide context: COVID-19 samples, acute and convalescent, were from the United States, Italy and Spain. PBMCs, B-cell-depleted T cells, or T cells provided the cDNA or gDNA that made up the material.

In the original workflow: For nucleated cells, counts were estimated from reference gene primer amplification. Clones were read by immunoSEQ multiplex PCR, and TCRdb kept only the in-frame ones, dropping some. That table gives V, J and clone size, and the DNA gave D and trimming. This table has about 240,000 clones, 70% to 85% appearing once. The V and J ends lost 8 bases and 3 bases, in that order; junction bases with no gene match: 13. The CDR3 extends over 15 amino acids. Germline V CDR1 and CDR2: MGHDK, SYGVNS. The gene calls are TRBV25-1 and TRBJ2-7; 7 bases align to TRBD2. This TCR derives from a woman aged 80 or older with acute or convalescent COVID-19. Material for sequencing was peripheral blood. This CDR3 reads CASAAGGGRFYEQYF. Written as DNA, the CDR3 is TGTGCCAGCGCCGCCGGCGGGGGACGGTTCTACGAGCAGTACTTC.